These 25 T cell receptor beta chains originate from one sample sequenced in a study of cytomegalovirus exposure and HLA in healthy donors (dated 2017 in TCRdb). The method behind the library was the immunoSEQ multiplex PCR assay. The multiplex PCR relied on a mix of 60 forward primers for TCR Vbeta segments and 13 reverse primers for TCR Jbeta segments. TCRdb retrieved this table from immuneACCESS and kept in-frame rearrangements only. Not all clones are present; in checked studies, unresolved V genes account for under half, and no reason is known for the remainder. Across this sample there are about 130,000 clones, with around three quarters seen only once. Of the sample, more than 1% is held by the ten largest clones. Sequencing used PBMCs. These receptor sequences come from a female donor in good health and CMV-seronegative.

This clone appeared once. The V and J genes are TRBV28 and TRBJ2-5; maybe TRBD2 (6 bases). Germline CDR1 reads MDHEN; CDR2 reads SYDVKM. Trimming left V 6 bases short and J 7 bases short, with 18 bases between. The CDR3 extends over 14 amino acids. CDR3 sequence: CASSLGTGPRTQYF. For the CDR3, the DNA is TGTGCCAGCAGCTTGGGGACTGGCCCGCGGACCCAGTACTTC.

The chain couples TRBV11-3 to TRBJ2-7; no definite D call. The germline V gene encodes CDR1 SGHNT and CDR2 YENEEA. This CDR3 is built from 12 residues. V was shortened by 3 bases and J by 4 bases, with 7 bases between the two germline ends. For the CDR3, the DNA is TGTGCCAGCAGCTTTTCAGGTTACGAGCAGTACTTC. Its protein product is CASSFSGYEQYF.

V is TRBV7-3 and J is TRBJ2-2; TRBD2 is a possible D gene (5 bases). This CDR3 region has 13 residues. Looked up from germline, CDR1 is SGHTA and CDR2 is FQGTGA. V lost 2 bases and J 6 bases, leaving 7 bases between the germline ends. DNA for the CDR3: TGTGCCAGCAGCTTAGGGAGATCCGGGGAGCTGTTTTTT. Residues: CASSLGRSGELFF.

The J gene is TRBJ2-3, the V gene TRBV28; 11 nucleotides agree with TRBD2. With 5 bases clipped from V and 4 bases from J, the junction kept 5 bases outside the gene matches. The CDR3 loop spans 15 amino acids. The germline V gene has CDR1 MDHEN and CDR2 SYDVKM. DNA of the CDR3: TGTGCCAGCAGTCGGACTAGCGGGCCTTCAGATACGCAGTATTTT. It codes for CASSRTSGPSDTQYF. Full variable domain (missing parts from reference TRBV28 and TRBJ2-3): DVKVTQSSRYLVKRTGEKVFLECVQDMDHENMFWYRQDPGLGLRLIYFSYDVKMKEKGDIPEGYSVSREKKERFSLILESASTNQTSMYLCASSRTSGPSDTQYFGPGTRLTVL.

This clone was observed once. The chain joins TRBV6-5 to TRBJ2-7, with TRBD1 matching 9 bases. CDR1 is MNHEY, CDR2 SVGAGI, per germline. Trimming at V came to 7 bases and at J to 3 bases, leaving 7 bases not matched to a gene. The CDR3 spans 14 residues. The CDR3 here is CASNIPGQGYEQYF. The CDR3 DNA is TGTGCCAGCAATATACCGGGACAGGGCTACGAGCAGTACTTC.

Points on this clone: This sample includes further DNA sequences coding for the same CDR3. V is TRBV19 and J is TRBJ2-3; TRBD1 might be the D (5 bases). CDR3 size: 14 residues. Germline V gene sequence: CDR1 LNHDA, CDR2 SQIVND (reference sequence). V lost 4 bases to trimming and J lost 8 bases, with 16 bases between them. The CDR3 coding sequence is TGTGCCAGTAGTAGGGGCAGAGGTTTGAGTACGCAGTATTTT. Translating gives CASSRGRGLSTQYF.

The CDR3 region has the DNA TGTGCCAGCCGGAGCAATTCTGATGAAAAACTGTTTTTT. This encodes CASRSNSDEKLFF. The V gene is TRBV6-1, the J gene TRBJ1-4; unclear D gene. Deletions cut 8 bases from V and 6 bases from J, with 13 bases between. Germline CDR1 reads MNHNS; CDR2 reads SASEGT. CDR3 length: 13 amino acids.

V is TRBV6-5 and J is TRBJ1-1; D gene uncertain. The CDR3 has 14 residues. Germline V gives CDR1 MNHEY, CDR2 SVGAGI. The V and J ends lost 3 bases and 0 bases respectively, with 8 bases between them. The CDR3 loop is CASSYRQMNTEAFF. Here the CDR3 DNA reads TGTGCCAGCAGTTATCGACAAATGAACACTGAAGCTTTCTTT.

DNA of the CDR3: TGTGCCAGCAGTCTTTGGGGACTAGCGGGAGGAATGGGCTCAGAGACCCAGTACTTC. This encodes CASSLWGLAGGMGSETQYF. The genes are TRBV27 and TRBJ2-5; 15 bases match TRBD2. This CDR3 comprises 19 residues. J gave up 4 bases and V 5 bases, and 14 bases lay outside the gene matches. Germline CDR1 MNHEY, CDR2 SMNVEV (reference sequence).

The chain uses TRBV6-1 and TRBJ1-6, with D tentatively TRBD1 (6 bases). CDR3 size: 13 residues. Germline V lookup: CDR1 MNHNS, CDR2 SASEGT. Trimming took off 11 bases at V and 14 bases at J, with 22 bases between the two ends. CDR3 sequence: CAAPEWGHAALHF. As DNA, the CDR3 is TGTGCCGCCCCGGAATGGGGACACGCGGCCCTCCACTTT.

V and J are TRBV16 and TRBJ1-5; D call uncertain. V shed 0 bases and J shed 2 bases, with 5 bases lying between them. CDR1 is KGHSY, CDR2 FQNENV, per germline. The CDR3 covers 14 residues. CDR3 sequence (DNA): TGTGCCAGCAGCCAATCCGGGGGCAATCAGCCCCAGCATTTT. Translating it yields CASSQSGGNQPQHF.

This clone has more than one count but fewer than ten. At the DNA level, this CDR3 is encoded by other sequences in the same sample as well. The V call is TRBV19, the J call TRBJ1-1; D is unresolved. Trimming removed 3 bases at V and 1 base at J, with 6 bases between. CDR1 and CDR2 (germline): LNHDA, SQIVND (reference sequence). The CDR3 loop spans 13 amino acids. The DNA for the CDR3 is TGTGCCAGTAGTATCGGAGAGAACACTGAAGCTTTCTTT. Protein: CASSIGENTEAFF.

This chain links TRBV12-5 with TRBJ1-1, with D perhaps matching TRBD1 (5 bases). This CDR3 spans 16 amino acids. V was clipped by 0 bases and J by 1 base, with 12 bases between them. Germline V gives CDR1 LGHNT, CDR2 FRNRAP. The CDR3 here is CASGLVLGRTNTEAFF. CDR3 bases: TGTGCTAGTGGTTTGGTACTGGGGCGGACGAACACTGAAGCTTTCTTT. Variable domain in full (rest from reference TRBV12-5 and TRBJ1-1): DARVTQTPRHKVTEMGQEVTMRCQPILGHNTVFWYRQTMMQGLELLAYFRNRAPLDDSGMPKDRFSAEMPDATLATLKIQPSEPRDSAVYFCASGLVLGRTNTEAFFGQGTRLTVV.

The V and J genes are TRBV19 and TRBJ2-1; 13 positions agree with TRBD2. The V gene end was trimmed by 3 bases and the J gene end by 7 bases; junction bases not matched to a gene: 12. The CDR3 sequence is 18 residues long. Germline-derived CDR1 and CDR2 are LNHDA and SQIVND (reference sequence). Here the CDR3 DNA reads TGTGCCAGTAGTATTTCCCTACTAGCGGGAGGGCCTGGTAATGAGCAGTTCTTC. This codes for CASSISLLAGGPGNEQFF.

The CDR3 nucleotides are TGTGCCAGCAGGCCCCTAGCGGAAACATACAATGAGCAGTTCTTC. It codes for CASRPLAETYNEQFF. The genes are TRBV6-1 and TRBJ2-1; TRBD2 aligns across 7 bases. Germline lookup yields CDR1 MNHNS and CDR2 SASEGT. The CDR3 spans 15 residues. Germline trimming cut 6 bases from V and 4 bases from J; bases unmatched to any gene: 9.

V and J are TRBV7-8 and TRBJ1-2, with 7 positions matching TRBD1. Trimming at V came to 4 bases and at J to 8 bases, leaving 4 bases not matched to a gene. This CDR3 region has 12 residues. Germline CDR1 is SGHVS and CDR2 is FQNEAQ. CDR3 DNA sequence: TGTGCCAGCAGCTCCGACAGGGACGGCTACACCTTC. Its protein is CASSSDRDGYTF.

The chain joins TRBV30 to TRBJ1-5; TRBD1 might be the D (5 bases). From germline, CDR1 is GTSNPN and CDR2 SVGIG (reference sequence). This CDR3 region has 14 residues. V lost 2 bases to trimming and J lost 4 bases, with 12 bases between them. The CDR3 spells CAWSRRQGNQPQHF. The CDR3, as DNA: TGTGCCTGGAGTCGGCGCCAGGGTAATCAGCCCCAGCATTTT.

The chain recombines TRBV5-1 with TRBJ2-5; D not certain. CDR1 and CDR2 (germline): SGHRS, YFSETQ. CDR3 size: 15 residues. Deletions cut 0 bases from V and 4 bases from J, with 13 bases between. This CDR3 reads CASSLGGSLGETQYF. As DNA, the CDR3 is TGCGCCAGCAGCTTGGGCGGTTCGCTAGGAGAGACCCAGTACTTC.

The chain recombines TRBV19 with TRBJ1-5; D may be TRBD1 (5 bases). CDR3 size: 15 residues. The V gene's germline CDR1 is LNHDA and CDR2 SQIVND (reference sequence). With 6 bases removed from V and 4 bases from J, the gap between germline ends came to 16 bases. The CDR3 is CASSRSTGNNQPQHF. In nucleotides, the CDR3 is TGTGCCAGTAGCCGATCTACAGGTAATAATCAGCCCCAGCATTTT.

This chain joins TRBV10-3 and TRBJ2-5; D might be TRBD2 (6 bases). Trimming cost V 6 bases and J 5 bases, with 10 bases left between them. Per germline, CDR1 ENHRY and CDR2 SYGVKD. The CDR3 is made up of 12 amino acids. CDR3 region: CAISSGRETQYF. The CDR3 nucleotides read TGTGCCATCAGCTCGGGGAGGGAGACCCAGTACTTC.

The J gene is TRBJ1-4, the V gene TRBV19, with D perhaps matching TRBD1 (5 bases). Germline loops: CDR1 LNHDA, CDR2 SQIVND (reference sequence). CDR3 length: 15 residues. Trimming took off 10 bases at V and 0 bases at J, with 15 bases between the two ends. The CDR3 DNA is TGTGCCACCAAGGCAAGGGGTGCAACTAATGAAAAACTGTTTTTT. Amino acid sequence: CATKARGATNEKLFF.

This clone occurred once. The rearrangement links TRBV11-2 to TRBJ2-3; D might be TRBD2 (6 bases). V lost 8 bases, J lost 0 bases, and 9 bases lay in between. CDR1 SGHAT and CDR2 FQNNGV come from the germline V gene. This CDR3 is built from 13 residues. The CDR3: CASRGTSTDTQYF. The CDR3 nucleotides are TGTGCCAGCCGCGGGACTAGCACAGATACGCAGTATTTT. The complete variable domain, with remaining parts taken from reference TRBV11-2 and TRBJ2-3, reads EAGVAQSPRYKIIEKRQSVAFWCNPISGHATLYWYQQILGQGPKLLIQFQNNGVVDDSQLPKDRFSAERLKGVDSTLKIQPAKLEDSAVYLCASRGTSTDTQYFGPGTRLTVL.

The V gene is TRBV6-1, the J gene TRBJ2-2, with D uncertain. The CDR3 extends over 12 amino acids. Germline V gene lookup returns CDR1 MNHNS and CDR2 SASEGT. Trimming removed 6 bases from V and 8 bases from J, with 10 bases in between. The chain's CDR3 is CASSQAVGELFF. CDR3 nucleotides: TGTGCCAGCAGCCAAGCCGTGGGGGAGCTGTTTTTT.

The rearrangement joins TRBV6-5 to TRBJ2-3, with D possibly TRBD2 on 6 matching bases. The CDR3 has 15 amino acids. Trimming shortened V by 4 bases and J by 0 bases, and 11 bases separated the two germline ends. In germline, CDR1 is MNHEY, CDR2 SVGAGI. The CDR3 nucleotides read TGTGCCAGCAGTTTAGAGGAGGGGAGCACAGATACGCAGTATTTT. This encodes CASSLEEGSTDTQYF.

The chain employs TRBV27 and TRBJ1-4; the match to TRBD1 covers 9 bases. J lost 7 bases, V lost 4 bases, and 7 bases had no gene match. The CDR3 length is 15 residues. Germline values: CDR1 MNHEY, CDR2 SMNVEV (reference sequence). The CDR3 loop reads CASSSPGQGGEKLFF. CDR3 nucleotide sequence: TGTGCCAGCAGTTCTCCGGGACAGGGCGGTGAAAAACTGTTTTTT. The full variable domain, completed using reference TRBV27 and TRBJ1-4, is EAQVTQNPRYLITVTGKKLTVTCSQNMNHEYMSWYRQDPGLGLRQIYYSMNVEVTDKGDVPEGYKVSRKEKRNFPLILESPSPNQTSLYFCASSSPGQGGEKLFFGSGTQLSVL.